This T cell receptor (beta chain) comes out of a study of blood T cell repertoires in COVID-19 (TCRdb year 2020). Study-level background: Samples covering the acute and convalescent phases of COVID-19 were provided by collaborators in the United States, Italy and Spain. Deeply sampled blood TCRbeta repertoires from subjects exposed to, actively infected with, or recovered from COVID-19 were included in the dataset. Samples were obtained from the ongoing ImmuneRACE study (first 160 participants) and from over 1,000 subjects provided by 6 global collaborators. Where available, HLA class I and class II types were taken from metadata supplied by the sample provider and were not determined by assay-based typing. A freely available public database, intended as a resource for researchers studying the immune response to SARS-CoV-2, is where the repertoires were released. The material from the prospective study consisted of cDNA or gDNA derived from T cells, B-cell-depleted T cells, or PBMCs. Sample metadata almost always included a de-identified subject ID, COVID-19 status, age in years and sex.

The immunoSEQ Assay, a bias-controlled multiplex PCR, was used to amplify TCRbeta CDR3 regions from genomic DNA. The original methods were these. Within the assay, amplification of reference gene primers was used to estimate how many nucleated cells each sample contained. To quantify the absolute abundance of each unique TCRbeta CDR3 rearrangement, sequence reads were collapsed and filtered. For each sample, productive Simpson clonality was calculated as the square root of Simpson's diversity index across productive rearrangements. This is the immuneACCESS table as TCRdb keeps it, with only in-frame sequences that have V and J called. A part of the clones is gone; compared with another copy, unresolved V genes explain less than half, and the rest is unexplained. The DNA was the basis for D and trimming; V, J and clone size are from that table. This sample holds more than 200,000 clones; around 83% were observed only once. Nearly 9% of the sample is held by the ten biggest clonotypes.

In regard to this clone: Its antigen is currently not known. It has no much larger one-base neighbor in the sample; base qualities were not kept.

Looking up the germline V gene yields CDR1 SGHDT and CDR2 YYEEEE. V has 1 base trimmed and J has 4 bases trimmed; junction bases matching no gene number 8. CDR3 length: 17 amino acids, cysteine to phenylalanine. Just CDR3 DNA is preserved here, 51 bases in frame from base 1. Each collaborating institution followed its own protocols to collect whole blood in K2EDTA tubes. Collaborator samples were shipped for TCRbeta analysis as frozen whole blood, isolated PBMCs, or DNA extracted from either sample type. The research as a whole found: The quantity of clinical and demographic metadata differed by source and by participant and was supplied without curation.

The rearranged segments are TRBV5-6 and TRBJ2-2; the central 9 bases match TRBD2. Material: peripheral blood. The source of this sequence is a man aged 80 or over with acute or convalescent COVID-19. The CDR3 reads CASSLTRTSVSTGELFF. The base sequence is TGTGCCAGCAGCTTGACGAGGACTAGCGTTTCCACCGGGGAGCTGTTTTTT.